This is a list of T cell receptor beta chains from one sample in a study of early T cells in non-severe SARS-CoV-2 infection. TCRdb redid the calling of the 5' RACE reads with MiXCR, one entry per CDR3 protein. The data hold 45,000 to 50,000 distinct CDR3 sequences, with 6% to 8% observed a single time. Here the sequenced sample was whole blood, taken at baseline. The receptor source for this set is an adult who was a healthcare worker with PCR-confirmed SARS-CoV-2 infection or an uninfected control (not recorded which). Both conserved end residues are part of each CDR3. The order of the fields is clone size, V gene, J gene, D gene, CDR3 protein, CDR3 DNA. A D gene is named only where the DNA matches it firmly. Not every row has a clone size; where given, it reads once, few, many or a size class.

size: few
V: TRBV15
J: TRBJ2-3
D: TRBD2
CDR3: CATSGRDYTDTQYF
DNA: TGTGCCACCAGCGGAAGGGACTACACAGATACGCAGTATTTT

size: many
V: TRBV4-1
J: TRBJ1-1
D: .
CDR3: CASSQDGSIGGANPNTEAFF
DNA: TGCGCCAGCAGCCAAGACGGTTCGATTGGGGGGGCGAATCCGAACACTGAAGCTTTCTTT

size: few
V: TRBV4-1
J: TRBJ1-4
D: .
CDR3: CASSQVEKGFEKLFF
DNA: TGCGCCAGCAGCCAAGTAGAAAAGGGATTTGAAAAACTGTTTTTT

size: .
V: TRBV24-1
J: TRBJ2-1
D: TRBD1
CDR3: CASTGGSENEQFF
DNA: TGTGCCTCAACAGGGGGCTCCGAGAATGAGCAGTTCTTC

size: many
V: TRBV28
J: TRBJ2-1
D: .
CDR3: CASRPGSNEQFF
DNA: TGTGCCAGCAGGCCCGGGAGCAATGAGCAGTTCTTC

size: once
V: TRBV3-1
J: TRBJ1-1
D: .
CDR3: CASSQVGGNTEAFF
DNA: TGTGCCAGCAGCCAAGTGGGCGGGAACACTGAAGCTTTCTTT

size: few
V: TRBV5-1
J: TRBJ1-1
D: TRBD1
CDR3: CASSLVASGTGLNTEAFF
DNA: TGCGCCAGCAGCTTGGTGGCTTCCGGGACAGGGTTGAACACTGAAGCTTTCTTT

size: few
V: TRBV7-9
J: TRBJ1-1
D: TRBD1
CDR3: CASSLSTGGTEAFF
DNA: TGTGCCAGCAGCCTCTCGACAGGGGGGACTGAAGCTTTCTTT

size: .
V: TRBV15
J: TRBJ2-3
D: TRBD1
CDR3: CATSSRQGPTDTQYF
DNA: TGTGCCACCAGCAGTCGACAGGGTCCCACAGATACGCAGTATTTT

size: few
V: TRBV7-2
J: TRBJ1-4
D: .
CDR3: CASSTNDPGGKLFF
DNA: TGTGCCAGCAGCACAAACGACCCGGGGGGAAAACTGTTTTTT

size: .
V: TRBV11-1
J: TRBJ2-7
D: .
CDR3: CASSVPGASSYEQYF
DNA: TGTGCCAGCAGTGTACCCGGGGCAAGCTCCTACGAGCAGTACTTC

size: .
V: TRBV5-1
J: TRBJ2-6
D: .
CDR3: CASKASGANVLTF
DNA: TGCGCCAGCAAGGCCTCTGGGGCCAACGTCCTGACTTTC

size: many
V: TRBV24-1
J: TRBJ2-2
D: TRBD2
CDR3: CATRSLGTSYSPGELFF
DNA: TGTGCCACCAGGTCATTGGGGACTAGCTATTCCCCCGGGGAGCTGTTTTTT

size: once
V: TRBV11-3
J: TRBJ2-3
D: TRBD2
CDR3: CASSGGGLIDTQYF
DNA: TGTGCCAGCAGCGGCGGGGGGCTCATAGATACGCAGTATTTT

size: many
V: TRBV7-9
J: TRBJ2-3
D: .
CDR3: CASRAGVTDTQYF
DNA: TGTGCCAGCAGGGCCGGGGTAACAGATACGCAGTATTTT

size: many
V: TRBV20-1
J: TRBJ2-1
D: .
CDR3: CSASFGRRLAGGVNEQFF
DNA: TGCAGTGCTAGCTTCGGCCGTCGACTTGCCGGCGGGGTCAATGAGCAGTTCTTC

size: few
V: TRBV5-6
J: TRBJ1-1
D: .
CDR3: CASSNFGTEAFF
DNA: TGTGCCAGCAGCAATTTTGGGACTGAAGCTTTCTTT

size: few
V: TRBV4-3
J: TRBJ2-7
D: TRBD1
CDR3: CASSQAGQGIYEQYF
DNA: TGCGCCAGCAGCCAAGCAGGACAGGGGATTTATGAGCAGTACTTC

size: many
V: TRBV12-3/TRBV12-4
J: TRBJ1-6
D: .
CDR3: CASSFRDYNSPLHF
DNA: TGTGCCAGCAGTTTTCGTGACTATAATTCACCCCTCCACTTT

size: .
V: TRBV11-2
J: TRBJ1-1
D: .
CDR3: CASSSHSLSPEAFF
DNA: TGTGCCAGCAGCTCCCACAGTTTAAGTCCCGAAGCTTTCTTT

size: many
V: TRBV9
J: TRBJ1-2
D: .
CDR3: CASSTGYGYTF
DNA: TGTGCCAGCAGCACGGGGTATGGCTACACCTTC

size: .
V: TRBV3-1
J: TRBJ2-1
D: .
CDR3: CASSHREYEQFF
DNA: TGTGCCAGCAGCCACCGGGAATATGAGCAGTTCTTC

size: few
V: TRBV6-5
J: TRBJ1-1
D: .
CDR3: CASSYSGIAEAFF
DNA: TGTGCCAGCAGTTACTCAGGGATCGCTGAAGCTTTCTTT

size: few
V: TRBV6-6
J: TRBJ2-1
D: .
CDR3: CASSRPYNEQFF
DNA: TGTGCCAGCAGTCGACCCTACAATGAGCAGTTCTTC

size: few
V: TRBV18
J: TRBJ1-1
D: TRBD1
CDR3: CASSPSTGMNTEAFF
DNA: TGTGCCAGCTCACCCTCGACAGGGATGAACACTGAAGCTTTCTTT

size: .
V: TRBV28
J: TRBJ1-2
D: .
CDR3: CASRISTYGYTF
DNA: TGTGCCAGCAGGATTAGCACGTATGGCTACACCTTC

size: few
V: TRBV10-3
J: TRBJ1-1
D: .
CDR3: CAISEDSADTEAFF
DNA: TGTGCCATCAGCGAGGACTCGGCGGACACTGAAGCTTTCTTT

size: .
V: TRBV7-2
J: TRBJ2-7
D: .
CDR3: CASSLGGTPEQYF
DNA: TGTGCCAGCAGCTTAGGTGGGACTCCCGAGCAGTACTTC

size: many
V: TRBV27
J: TRBJ1-6
D: .
CDR3: CASSLLPQGGASPLHF
DNA: TGTGCCAGCAGTTTACTGCCCCAGGGAGGGGCTTCACCCCTCCACTTT

size: few
V: TRBV2
J: TRBJ2-5
D: TRBD1
CDR3: CASSTGQAVQETQYF
DNA: TGTGCCAGCAGTACAGGACAGGCAGTACAAGAGACCCAGTACTTC

size: .
V: TRBV6-6
J: TRBJ2-7
D: .
CDR3: CATKEATYEQYF
DNA: TGTGCCACCAAGGAGGCTACCTACGAGCAGTACTTC

size: many
V: TRBV29-1
J: TRBJ2-1
D: TRBD2
CDR3: CSTKGSAGGSSEHEQFF
DNA: TGCAGCACAAAGGGGTCAGCGGGAGGGTCCTCGGAGCATGAGCAGTTCTTC

size: many
V: TRBV7-2
J: TRBJ1-3
D: TRBD1
CDR3: CASSSRGRLNTIYF
DNA: TGTGCCAGCAGCTCGAGGGGGCGCCTAAACACCATATATTTT

size: few
V: TRBV5-1
J: TRBJ2-5
D: TRBD2
CDR3: CASSLLAGAQETQYF
DNA: TGCGCCAGCAGCTTACTAGCGGGAGCCCAAGAGACCCAGTACTTC

size: many
V: TRBV11-2
J: TRBJ2-4
D: TRBD1
CDR3: CASSWKTGGAGKNIQYF
DNA: TGTGCCAGCAGCTGGAAGACAGGGGGCGCGGGCAAAAACATTCAGTACTTC

size: .
V: TRBV28
J: TRBJ2-7
D: TRBD1
CDR3: CATSGGAVGYEQYF
DNA: TGTGCCACCTCAGGGGGAGCGGTTGGCTACGAGCAGTACTTC

size: many
V: TRBV7-6
J: TRBJ1-4
D: .
CDR3: CATKPGKGEKLFF
DNA: TGTGCCACTAAGCCAGGGAAGGGTGAAAAACTGTTTTTT

size: few
V: TRBV30
J: TRBJ1-5
D: TRBD1
CDR3: CAWNGGGDNQPQHF
DNA: TGTGCCTGGAACGGAGGGGGCGACAATCAGCCCCAGCATTTT

size: many
V: TRBV28
J: TRBJ1-6
D: .
CDR3: CASSFKGRGYNSPLHF
DNA: TGTGCCAGCAGTTTTAAGGGAAGGGGGTATAATTCACCCCTCCACTTT

size: few
V: TRBV13
J: TRBJ2-7
D: .
CDR3: CASSYRVSSYEQYF
DNA: TGTGCCAGCAGCTACAGGGTATCTTCCTACGAGCAGTACTTC

size: .
V: TRBV10-1
J: TRBJ2-1
D: .
CDR3: CASSERVGEQFF
DNA: TGCGCCAGCAGTGAGCGGGTAGGTGAGCAGTTCTTC

size: .
V: TRBV7-6
J: TRBJ1-1
D: .
CDR3: CASSASTLNTEAFF
DNA: TGTGCCAGCAGCGCGTCGACTTTGAACACTGAAGCTTTCTTT

size: few
V: TRBV30
J: TRBJ2-3
D: TRBD1
CDR3: CAWSVKGQVFTDTQYF
DNA: TGTGCCTGGAGTGTAAAGGGACAGGTTTTTACGGATACGCAGTATTTT

size: .
V: TRBV7-2
J: TRBJ1-5
D: .
CDR3: CASSPGDFSNQPQHF
DNA: TGTGCCAGCAGTCCAGGGGATTTTAGCAATCAGCCCCAGCATTTT

size: many
V: TRBV15
J: TRBJ2-7
D: TRBD2
CDR3: CATSRDRGTSYEQYF
DNA: TGTGCCACCAGCAGAGATCGCGGGACTAGCTACGAGCAGTACTTC

size: many
V: TRBV29-1
J: TRBJ2-3
D: TRBD1
CDR3: CSVRDRGRDTQYF
DNA: TGCAGCGTCCGGGACAGGGGGCGGGATACGCAGTATTTT

size: .
V: TRBV2
J: TRBJ2-3
D: .
CDR3: CASSELGARTDTQYF
DNA: TGTGCCAGCAGTGAACTGGGGGCGCGCACAGATACGCAGTATTTT

size: .
V: TRBV20-1
J: TRBJ2-5
D: .
CDR3: CSTIDGQGGQYF
DNA: TGCAGTACGATAGACGGGCAGGGGGGCCAGTACTTC

size: many
V: TRBV6-1
J: TRBJ2-1
D: .
CDR3: CASSEARASYNEQFF
DNA: TGTGCCAGCAGTGAAGCTAGGGCCTCTTACAATGAGCAGTTCTTC

size: few
V: TRBV7-2
J: TRBJ2-5
D: TRBD2
CDR3: CATSPSSGKGETQYF
DNA: TGTGCCACCTCTCCGTCAAGCGGGAAGGGAGAGACCCAGTACTTC

size: few
V: TRBV7-6
J: TRBJ2-1
D: TRBD2
CDR3: CASSSLSGRAGNEQFF
DNA: TGTGCCAGCAGCTCATTAAGCGGGAGGGCGGGGAATGAGCAGTTCTTC

size: many
V: TRBV12-3/TRBV12-4
J: TRBJ1-6
D: TRBD1
CDR3: CASRLTGDSPLHF
DNA: TGTGCCAGCAGACTTACAGGGGATTCACCCCTCCACTTT

size: many
V: TRBV25-1
J: TRBJ2-1
D: .
CDR3: CASCPRGENEQFF
DNA: TGTGCCAGCTGCCCCAGAGGGGAAAATGAGCAGTTCTTC

size: .
V: TRBV12-3/TRBV12-4
J: TRBJ1-2
D: .
CDR3: CASRTGPNYGYTF
DNA: TGTGCCAGCAGGACAGGCCCCAACTATGGCTACACCTTC

size: many
V: TRBV5-4
J: TRBJ2-5
D: .
CDR3: CASSGGNPGETQYF
DNA: TGTGCCAGCAGCGGAGGGAACCCGGGAGAGACCCAGTACTTC

size: many
V: TRBV12-3/TRBV12-4
J: TRBJ2-3
D: .
CDR3: CATSLTDTQYF
DNA: TGTGCCACAAGCCTGACAGATACGCAGTATTTT

size: few
V: TRBV9
J: TRBJ2-1
D: .
CDR3: CASSVGGDPTYNEQFF
DNA: TGTGCCAGCAGCGTAGGTGGAGACCCAACCTACAATGAGCAGTTCTTC

size: few
V: TRBV19
J: TRBJ1-2
D: .
CDR3: CASSLDDRTNYGYTF
DNA: TGTGCCAGTAGTTTGGACGACAGGACTAACTATGGCTACACCTTC

size: few
V: TRBV7-9
J: TRBJ2-2
D: .
CDR3: CASSSQATGTGELFF
DNA: TGTGCCAGCAGTTCACAGGCCACGGGGACCGGGGAGCTGTTTTTT

size: few
V: TRBV6-1
J: TRBJ1-2
D: .
CDR3: CASSEGGAGYYGYTF
DNA: TGTGCCAGCAGTGAAGGTGGTGCGGGCTACTATGGCTACACCTTC